This T cell receptor (beta chain) was retrieved from a study of cytomegalovirus exposure and HLA in healthy donors. The PCR was carried out with 60 Vbeta primers and 13 Jbeta primers. Using immunoSEQ multiplex PCR, the repertoire was profiled, and TCRdb retains in-frame clones only, with some absent. The sample has over 70,000 clones, roughly 70% seen once. The V gene's germline CDR1 is LNHNV and CDR2 YYDKDF (reference sequence). Trimming pared 0 bases from V and 7 bases from J, leaving 13 bases between. The CDR3 is 15 residues long. Findings of the study overall: Most TCR sequences proved rare, with some public TCRs found in many donors. Earlier analysis found most TCR beta V segments productive about 87% or about 30% of the time.

On this clone itself: The target antigen is unknown.

Sequencing was done on a sample of PBMCs. The sequence was obtained from a man aged 30 to 39 in good health and CMV-seropositive. The chain is built from TRBV15 and TRBJ2-1; D possibly corresponds to TRBD1 (5 bases). As DNA, the CDR3 is TGTGCCACCAGCAGAGAAGGTATGGGGCTTAATGAGCAGTTCTTC. Amino acid sequence: CATSREGMGLNEQFF.